The 28 T cell receptor beta chains presented below share a single source sample, sequenced in a study of monozygotic twins with inflammatory bowel disease. For each CDR3 protein, TCRdb gives one entry from its re-call of the 5' RACE reads, without DNA. The sample features 80,000 or so distinct CDR3 sequences, with about 7.4% in its top ten. Input material: blood. The receptors derive from a human donor with ulcerative colitis or Crohn's disease, or a healthy co-twin of an affected twin (not recorded which).

This CDR3 reads CSVVFTVRSEQFF. The V and J genes are TRBV29-1 and TRBJ2-1. From germline, CDR1 is SQVTM and CDR2 ANQGSEA. This CDR3 region has 13 residues.

The rearrangement joins TRBV20-1 to TRBJ1-2; TCRdb names TRBD1, which stays unverified in the absence of DNA. The CDR3 is 19 amino acids. The germline gives CDR1 DFQATT, CDR2 SNEGSKA (reference sequence). Here the CDR3 reads CSAPKGQGLASSSNYGYTF.

This chain connects TRBV5-1 to TRBJ2-1; TCRdb names TRBD2, which stays unverified in the absence of DNA. This CDR3 has 17 residues. In germline, CDR1 is SGHRS, CDR2 YFSETQ. This chain's CDR3 is CASSPLPAAGGDDEQFF.

The gene calls are TRBV20-1 and TRBJ2-7; with no DNA, the TCRdb D assignment of TRBD1 cannot be verified. This CDR3 has 16 amino acids. The germline gives CDR1 DFQATT, CDR2 SNEGSKA (reference sequence). CDR3 protein: CSARAQSGTLSNEQYF.

The rearrangement links TRBV9 to TRBJ1-1. Germline V gene sequence: CDR1 SGDLS, CDR2 YYNGEE. CDR3 length: 13 amino acids. The CDR3 is CASSVTSGTEAFF.

The chain joins TRBV5-1 to TRBJ1-1. Per germline, CDR1 SGHRS and CDR2 YFSETQ. The CDR3 is made up of 16 amino acids. The CDR3 reads CASSNRGIAEGTEAFF. Using reference TRBV5-1 and TRBJ1-1 for the parts outside the CDR3, the full variable domain is KAGVTQTPRYLIKTRGQQVTLSCSPISGHRSVSWYQQTPGQGLQFLFEYFSETQRNKGNFPGRFSGRQFSNSRSEMNVSTLELGDSALYLCASSNRGIAEGTEAFFGQGTRLTVV.

The V call is TRBV2, the J call TRBJ2-1; there is no DNA to check the TCRdb D call of TRBD2. CDR3 size: 14 residues. Per germline, CDR1 SNHLY and CDR2 FYNNEI. The CDR3: CARIQGLAGGEQFF.

The chain is built from TRBV7-9 and TRBJ1-2; TCRdb calls TRBD1, which cannot be checked without DNA. The CDR3 has 13 amino acids. Germline values: CDR1 SEHNR, CDR2 FQNEAQ (reference sequence). CDR3 protein: CASSLVTAAGYTF.

CDR3 residues: CASSQQRTTGELFF. V and J are TRBV3-1 and TRBJ2-2. The germline gives CDR1 LGHDT, CDR2 YNNKEL (reference sequence). CDR3 size: 14 residues. Full variable domain (rest looked up from reference TRBV3-1 and TRBJ2-2): DTAVSQTPKYLVTQMGNDKSIKCEQNLGHDTMYWYKQDSKKFLKIMFSYNNKELIINETVPNRFSPKSPDKAHLNLHINSLELGDSAVYFCASSQQRTTGELFFGEGSRLTVL.

This chain joins TRBV20-1 and TRBJ1-1; TCRdb reports TRBD1, a call that lacks DNA to check it against. The germline CDR1 and CDR2 sequences are DFQATT and SNEGSKA (reference sequence). There are 13 residues in the CDR3. CDR3: CSVQGAMNTEAFF.

The chain recombines TRBV6-1 with TRBJ1-4. The CDR3 contains 14 residues. Germline CDR1 MNHNS, CDR2 SASEGT. The CDR3 protein is CATRRGGTGEKLFF.

This chain links TRBV3-1 with TRBJ2-5. Per germline, CDR1 LGHDT and CDR2 YNNKEL (reference sequence). The CDR3 covers 13 residues. This CDR3 is CASSQTRQETQYF.

This chain connects TRBV11-2 to TRBJ1-1; checking the TCRdb D call of TRBD1 is not possible without DNA. From germline, CDR1 is SGHAT and CDR2 FQNNGV. The CDR3 totals 16 residues. This CDR3 reads CASSLTVRGSGTEAFF.

This sequence joins TRBV20-1 and TRBJ2-1; TCRdb calls TRBD1, which cannot be checked without DNA. This CDR3 is 12 amino acids long. Germline CDR1 and CDR2: DFQATT and SNEGSKA (reference sequence). The CDR3 spells CSARDRNNEQFF.

The chain joins TRBV29-1 to TRBJ2-7. From germline, CDR1 is SQVTM and CDR2 ANQGSEA. The CDR3 has 15 amino acids. The CDR3 reads CSVTESNAFSYEQYF.

The J gene is TRBJ1-2, the V gene TRBV19; TCRdb selects TRBD1, and the lack of DNA leaves this call unchecked. The CDR3 is 15 amino acids. CDR1 and CDR2 (germline): LNHDA, SQIVND (reference sequence). The CDR3 reads CASSSRTGNNYGYTF.

The chain has TRBV5-5 and TRBJ1-2; TCRdb's D call, TRBD1, is unchecked because there is no DNA. CDR3 length equals 14 residues. Per germline, CDR1 SGHKS and CDR2 YYEKEE (reference sequence). This CDR3 reads CASSLAVDSYGYTF.

The chain carries TRBV7-2 and TRBJ1-3. Germline loops: CDR1 SGHTA, CDR2 FQGNSA. The CDR3 consists of 14 residues. The CDR3 protein is CASSVADIGNTIYF.

This chain connects TRBV12-3 or TRBV12-4 to TRBJ2-7; TCRdb returns TRBD2, unconfirmable since there is no DNA. This CDR3 region has 14 residues. CDR3 sequence reads: CASSRQGPGDEQYF.

The chain couples TRBV20-1 to TRBJ2-4; lacking DNA, the TRBD1 call made by TCRdb goes unchecked. The CDR3 loop spans 13 amino acids. Germline lookup yields CDR1 DFQATT and CDR2 SNEGSKA (reference sequence). The CDR3 sequence is CSVQGGGINIQYF.

This chain uses TRBV12-3 or TRBV12-4 with TRBJ1-3. CDR3 length: 15 amino acids. The CDR3 loop reads CASSFLRDSGNTIYF.

This chain connects TRBV20-1 to TRBJ2-7; TCRdb gives TRBD1 as the D gene, but with no DNA this cannot be confirmed. Looked up from germline, CDR1 is DFQATT and CDR2 is SNEGSKA (reference sequence). The length of the CDR3 is 14 residues. CDR3 sequence: CSARGDRLVYEQYF.

The chain joins TRBV12-3 or TRBV12-4 to TRBJ2-1; TCRdb proposes TRBD1, but this gene call is untestable without DNA. The CDR3 has 14 amino acids. The CDR3 region is CASSLAGPGFEQFF.

The chain links TRBV20-1 to TRBJ2-7; TCRdb reports TRBD1, a call that lacks DNA to check it against. The germline V gene has CDR1 DFQATT and CDR2 SNEGSKA (reference sequence). The CDR3 contains 14 residues. The CDR3: CSARDRVQVYEQYF.

The chain has TRBV6-5 and TRBJ1-1. This CDR3 contains 15 residues. The germline gives CDR1 MNHEY, CDR2 SVGAGI. CDR3 loop: CASSFSSLGNTEAFF.

The V call is TRBV3-1, the J call TRBJ1-6; TCRdb's D gene call, TRBD1, goes unchecked for lack of DNA. The germline V gene encodes CDR1 LGHDT and CDR2 YNNKEL (reference sequence). This CDR3 comprises 16 residues. The CDR3 loop reads CASSQTWTAYNSPLHF.

The rearrangement uses TRBV6-1 and TRBJ2-5; TCRdb lists TRBD1, though no DNA is available to test this call. CDR3 length: 14 residues. Germline V lookup: CDR1 MNHNS, CDR2 SASEGT. CDR3 sequence reads: CASSRDPVGETQYF.

The chain joins TRBV5-6 to TRBJ2-5; TCRdb names TRBD1, which stays unverified in the absence of DNA. Looked up from germline, CDR1 is SGHDT and CDR2 is YYEEEE. The CDR3 runs 15 residues. The CDR3: CASSPMTGAQETQYF.